This T cell receptor beta chain came from a study of CD8 T cells in ankylosing spondylitis. V lost 0 bases, J lost 0 bases, and 24 bases lay in between. The CDR3 totals 20 residues. From germline, CDR1 is DFQATT and CDR2 SNEGSKA (reference sequence). This clonotype was counted a few times. Its antigen is unknown. Points from the study as a whole: Prior literature has documented some motif variants in synovial fluid and blood from reactive arthritis. Reportedly, disease-linked clones are significantly enriched in ankylosing spondylitis patients' matched synovial fluid.

A quantitative 5'-RACE method, one with molecular barcodes, was used to make TCR beta libraries. TCRdb processed the 5' RACE reads anew with MiXCR; each CDR3 protein has one entry. Found here are hundreds of thousands of distinct CDR3 sequences, more than 20% of them singletons; the top ten hold roughly 14%. What was sequenced was blood, either unsorted or a sorted T cell fraction (not recorded which). The source is a male donor with ankylosing spondylitis or in good health (not recorded which). This chain uses TRBV20-1 with TRBJ2-1; TRBD2 might be the D (6 bases). The CDR3, as DNA: TGCAGTGCTAGAGATTTCGGATCGATCGTCGCGGGGATCTCCTACAATGAGCAGTTCTTC. It encodes CSARDFGSIVAGISYNEQFF.